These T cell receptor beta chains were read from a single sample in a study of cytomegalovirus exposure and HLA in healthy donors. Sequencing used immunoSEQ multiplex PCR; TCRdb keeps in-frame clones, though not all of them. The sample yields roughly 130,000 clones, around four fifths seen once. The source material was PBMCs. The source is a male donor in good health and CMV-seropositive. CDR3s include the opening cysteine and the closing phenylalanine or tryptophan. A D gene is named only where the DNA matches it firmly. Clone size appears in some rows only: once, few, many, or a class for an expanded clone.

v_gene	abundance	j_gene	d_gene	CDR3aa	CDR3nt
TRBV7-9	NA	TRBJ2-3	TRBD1	CASSLVQGTQYF	TGTGCCAGCAGCTTAGTACAGGGGACGCAGTATTTT
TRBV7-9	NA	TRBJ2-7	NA	CASSPTSYEQYF	TGTGCCAGCAGCCCTACTAGTTACGAGCAGTACTTC
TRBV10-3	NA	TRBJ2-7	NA	CAISDPPEGSYEQYF	TGTGCCATCAGTGACCCCCCGGAGGGCTCCTACGAGCAGTACTTC
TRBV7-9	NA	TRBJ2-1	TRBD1	CSSRTSGTGYNEQFF	TGTTCCAGCAGGACCTCCGGGACAGGATACAATGAGCAGTTCTTC
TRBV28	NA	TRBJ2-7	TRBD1	CASSHRGVGLASYEQYF	TGTGCCAGCAGCCACAGGGGGGTCGGTCTAGCGAGCTACGAGCAGTACTTC
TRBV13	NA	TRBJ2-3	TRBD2	CASSLGGGRGGDTQYF	TGTGCCAGCAGCTTAGGGGGAGGCCGGGGGGGTGATACGCAGTATTTT
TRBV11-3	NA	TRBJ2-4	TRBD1	CASSTGVGNIQYF	TGTGCCAGCAGCACAGGGGTGGGAAACATTCAGTACTTC
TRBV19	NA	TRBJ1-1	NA	CASRTGGVTEAFF	TGTGCCAGTAGGACAGGCGGTGTCACTGAAGCTTTCTTT
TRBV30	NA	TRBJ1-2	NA	CAWSVSSQYGYTF	TGTGCCTGGAGTGTAAGTAGCCAGTATGGCTACACCTTC
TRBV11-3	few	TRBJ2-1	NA	CASSLGGAWNEQFF	TGTGCCAGCAGCCTGGGGGGGGCATGGAATGAGCAGTTCTTC
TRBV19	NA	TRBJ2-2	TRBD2	CASSSAGDLTGELFF	TGTGCCAGTAGTTCGGCGGGAGACCTCACCGGGGAGCTGTTTTTT
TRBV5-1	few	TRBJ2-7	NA	CASSVGPTGTSLGYEQYF	TGCGCCAGCAGCGTAGGGCCCACCGGGACAAGCTTAGGTTACGAGCAGTACTTC
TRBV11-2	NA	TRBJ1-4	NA	CASSWGMGGEKLFF	TGTGCCAGCAGCTGGGGGATGGGGGGAGAAAAACTGTTTTTT
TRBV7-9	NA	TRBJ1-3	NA	CASSLPTGSGNTIYF	TGTGCCAGCAGCTTGCCAACAGGATCTGGAAACACCATATATTTT
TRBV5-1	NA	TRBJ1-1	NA	CASSGTGSSEAFF	TGCGCCAGCAGCGGCACGGGAAGCTCTGAAGCTTTCTTT
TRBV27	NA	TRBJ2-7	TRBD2	CASRSGGLAVEQYF	TGTGCCAGCAGATCGGGCGGACTAGCCGTCGAGCAGTACTTC
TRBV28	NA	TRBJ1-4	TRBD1	CASSGDSEKLFF	TGTGCCAGCAGTGGGGACAGTGAAAAACTGTTTTTT
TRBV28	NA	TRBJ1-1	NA	CASIMAQGLWVEAFF	TGTGCCAGCATCATGGCACAGGGTTTATGGGTTGAAGCTTTCTTT
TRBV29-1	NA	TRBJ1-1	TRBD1	CSTLGQPNTEAFF	TGCAGCACATTGGGACAGCCGAACACTGAAGCTTTCTTT
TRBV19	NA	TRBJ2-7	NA	CASSRSRDSYEQYF	TGTGCCAGTAGTAGATCCCGGGATTCATACGAGCAGTACTTC
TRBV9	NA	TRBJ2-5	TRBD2	CASSAVGGGHQETQYF	TGTGCCAGCAGCGCTGTTGGGGGAGGGCACCAAGAGACCCAGTACTTC
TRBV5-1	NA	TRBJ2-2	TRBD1	CASSFGTANTGELFF	TGCGCCAGCAGCTTCGGGACAGCTAACACCGGGGAGCTGTTTTTT
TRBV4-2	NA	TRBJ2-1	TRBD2	CASSQVSAGEGYNEQFF	TGTGCCAGCAGCCAGGTTTCCGCGGGAGAGGGTTACAATGAGCAGTTCTTC
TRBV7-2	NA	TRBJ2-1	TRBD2	CASSLGTSYNEQFF	TGTGCCAGCAGCTTAGGGACTAGCTACAATGAGCAGTTCTTC
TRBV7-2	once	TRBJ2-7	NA	CASSFATSSYEQYF	TGTGCCAGCAGCTTCGCGACAAGCTCCTACGAGCAGTACTTC
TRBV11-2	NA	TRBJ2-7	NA	CGSGDSSYEQYF	TGTGGGAGCGGCGATAGCTCCTACGAGCAGTACTTC
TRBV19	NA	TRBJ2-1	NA	CASSIAGDSYNEQFF	TGTGCCAGTAGTATAGCGGGGGACTCCTACAATGAGCAGTTCTTC
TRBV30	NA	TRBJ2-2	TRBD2	CAWARLAQTGELFF	TGTGCCTGGGCGAGACTAGCGCAAACCGGGGAGCTGTTTTTT
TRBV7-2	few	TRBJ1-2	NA	CASSSQGYGYTF	TGTGCCAGCAGTTCTCAGGGATACGGCTACACCTTC
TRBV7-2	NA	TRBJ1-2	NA	CASSPVAGGYTF	TGTGCCAGCAGCCCAGTGGCGGGAGGCTACACCTTC
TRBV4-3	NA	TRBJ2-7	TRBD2	CASSQASSGGYEQYF	TGCGCCAGCAGCCAAGCTAGTAGCGGGGGTTACGAGCAGTACTTC
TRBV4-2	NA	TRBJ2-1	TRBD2	CASSQDVRAGEETNNEQFF	TGTGCCAGCAGCCAAGATGTACGCGCGGGGGAAGAAACAAACAATGAGCAGTTCTTC
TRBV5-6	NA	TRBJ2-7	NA	CASSLAGQALYEQYF	TGTGCCAGCAGCTTGGCCGGACAAGCGCTCTACGAGCAGTACTTC
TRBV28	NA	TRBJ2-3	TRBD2	CASSPGREVVDTQYF	TGTGCCAGCAGCCCCGGGCGGGAGGTGGTAGATACGCAGTATTTT
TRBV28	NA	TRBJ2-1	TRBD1	CASSSLGQGGNEQFF	TGTGCCAGCAGCTCTCTTGGACAGGGGGGTAATGAGCAGTTCTTC
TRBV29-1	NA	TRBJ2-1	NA	CSVGGSSYNEQFF	TGCAGCGTTGGAGGGAGCTCCTACAATGAGCAGTTCTTC
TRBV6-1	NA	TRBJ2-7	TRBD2	CASFRGGLATYEQYF	TGTGCCAGCTTTCGGGGGGGACTAGCAACCTACGAGCAGTACTTC
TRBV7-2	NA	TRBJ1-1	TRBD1	CASSRDSGKEAFF	TGTGCCAGCAGTCGGGACAGCGGAAAGGAAGCTTTCTTT
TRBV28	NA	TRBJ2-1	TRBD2	CASSPGLAKNNEQFF	TGTGCCAGCAGTCCGGGACTAGCGAAAAACAATGAGCAGTTCTTC
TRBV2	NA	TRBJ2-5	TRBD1	CASTGRDREETQYF	TGTGCCAGCACCGGACGGGACAGAGAAGAGACCCAGTACTTC
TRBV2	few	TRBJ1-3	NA	CASIAEDTIYF	TGTGCCAGCATCGCAGAGGACACCATATATTTT
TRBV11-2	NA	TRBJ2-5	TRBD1	CASSIDRGGETQYF	TGTGCCAGCAGCATTGACAGGGGTGGAGAGACCCAGTACTTC
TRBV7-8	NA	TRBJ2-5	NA	CASSSLGETQYF	TGTGCCAGCAGCTCGCTCGGAGAGACCCAGTACTTC
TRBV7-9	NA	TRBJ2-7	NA	CASSLPGDEQYF	TGTGCCAGCAGCTTACCGGGTGACGAGCAGTACTTC
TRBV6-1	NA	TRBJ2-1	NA	CASSTSFPQFF	TGTGCCAGCAGTACCAGTTTTCCTCAGTTCTTC
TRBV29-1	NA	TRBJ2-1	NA	CSVEDPLAEFF	TGCAGCGTTGAAGACCCTCTTGCGGAGTTCTTC
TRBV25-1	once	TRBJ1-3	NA	CASSEYLGDPGNTIYF	TGTGCCAGCAGTGAATATCTAGGAGATCCTGGAAACACCATATATTTT
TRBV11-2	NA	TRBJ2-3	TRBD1	CATQRMRGRADTQYF	TGTGCTACTCAGCGGATGAGGGGGCGGGCAGATACGCAGTATTTT
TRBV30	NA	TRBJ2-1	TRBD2	CAWRLAGANEQFF	TGTGCCTGGCGTCTAGCGGGAGCGAATGAGCAGTTCTTC